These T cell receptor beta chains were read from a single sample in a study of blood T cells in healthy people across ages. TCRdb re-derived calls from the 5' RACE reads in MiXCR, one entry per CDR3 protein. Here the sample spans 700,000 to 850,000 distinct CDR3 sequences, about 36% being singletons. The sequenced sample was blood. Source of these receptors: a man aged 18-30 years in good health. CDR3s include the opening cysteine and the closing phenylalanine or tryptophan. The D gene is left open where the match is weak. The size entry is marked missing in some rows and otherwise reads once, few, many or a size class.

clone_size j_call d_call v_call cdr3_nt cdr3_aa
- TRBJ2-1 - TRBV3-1 TGTGCCAGCAGCCCCTTTAAGATAGCGGCCAATGAGCAGTTCTTC CASSPFKIAANEQFF
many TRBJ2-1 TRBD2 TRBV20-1 TGCAGTGCTAGAGATCTGGCTAGCGGGGGCTTTACTGAGCAGTTCTTC CSARDLASGGFTEQFF
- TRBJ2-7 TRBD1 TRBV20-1 TGCAGTGCTAGAACGGAGACAGGGATGAGGTACGAGCAGTACTTC CSARTETGMRYEQYF
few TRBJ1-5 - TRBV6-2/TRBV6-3 TGTGCCAGCAGTTACTCTTGGGGGAATCAGCCCCAGCATTTT CASSYSWGNQPQHF
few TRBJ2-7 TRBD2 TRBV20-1 TGCAGTGCTAGAGACCTTAGCGGGGGGGCCTCACGCGAGCAGTACTTC CSARDLSGGASREQYF
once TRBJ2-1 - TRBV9 TGTGCCAGCAGCCTCTCGGGAGCCACCTACAATGAGCAGTTCTTC CASSLSGATYNEQFF
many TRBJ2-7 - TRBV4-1 TGCGCCAGCAGCCAAGAGGGAAAAGGATTATACGAGCAGTACTTC CASSQEGKGLYEQYF
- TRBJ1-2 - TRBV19 TGTGCCAGTAGTATGGGACCGACAGGAGGTTATGGCTACACCTTC CASSMGPTGGYGYTF
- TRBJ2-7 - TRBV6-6 TGTGCCAGCAGCCTTGGGCTAGGGGCTGAGCAGTACTTC CASSLGLGAEQYF
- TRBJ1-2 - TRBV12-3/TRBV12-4 TGTGCCAGCAACCTGGGGGGGGAGAAAAACTATGGCTACACCTTC CASNLGGEKNYGYTF
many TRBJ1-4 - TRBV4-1 TGCGCCAGCAGCACACGGGTTGCGGAAAAACTGTTTTTT CASSTRVAEKLFF
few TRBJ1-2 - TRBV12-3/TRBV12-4 TGTGCCAGCACATGGACCGAACTATCCCACCTCAGCTATGGCTACACCTTC CASTWTELSHLSYGYTF
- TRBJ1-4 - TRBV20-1 TGCAGTGGCAGGACAACAACTAATGAAAAACTGTTTTTT CSGRTTTNEKLFF
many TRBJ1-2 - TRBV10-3 TGTGCCATCACCCCTGACCCTAACTATGGCTACACCTTC CAITPDPNYGYTF
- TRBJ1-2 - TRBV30 TGTGCCTGGAGTGCCTTTCGAGGTGGCTACACCTTC CAWSAFRGGYTF
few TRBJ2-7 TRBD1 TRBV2 TGTGCCAGCAGAGGGACAGGGGCGGAATACGAGCAGTACTTC CASRGTGAEYEQYF
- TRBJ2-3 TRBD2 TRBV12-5 TGTGCTAGTGGTTTGGTAGTAGCGGGAGATCGATATACGCAGTATTTT CASGLVVAGDRYTQYF
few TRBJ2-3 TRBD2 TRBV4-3 TGCGCCAGCAGCCACTTCACTAGCGGGGGGATGATAGATACGCAGTATTTT CASSHFTSGGMIDTQYF
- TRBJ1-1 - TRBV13 TGTGCCAGCAGCTCGTCGGCAGGGGCTTCGAACACTGAAGCTTTCTTT CASSSSAGASNTEAFF
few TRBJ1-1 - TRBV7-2 TGTGCCAGCAGCGGGGGGACACTCATGAACACTGAAGCTTTCTTT CASSGGTLMNTEAFF
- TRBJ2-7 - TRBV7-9 TGTGCCAGCAGCACCCTGACAGGCTACGAGCAGTACTTC CASSTLTGYEQYF
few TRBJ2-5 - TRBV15 TGTGCCACCAGCGGGGGGTCTTGGATGGAAGGGCGACAAGAGACCCAGTACTTC CATSGGSWMEGRQETQYF
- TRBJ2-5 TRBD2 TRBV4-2 TGTGCCAGCAGCCAAGGGGGGGCTAGCGGGGAGACCCAGTACTTC CASSQGGASGETQYF
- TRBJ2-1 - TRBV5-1 TGCGCCAGCAGCTCAGGACGGATAAGCTCCTACAATGAGCAGTTCTTC CASSSGRISSYNEQFF
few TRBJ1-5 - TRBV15 TGTGCCACCAGCAGAGAAGGGGGACCGAATCAGCCCCAGCATTTT CATSREGGPNQPQHF
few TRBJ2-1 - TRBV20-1 TGCAGTGCTAGTGGACTAAAGGGTATCGTGAATGAGCAGTTCTTC CSASGLKGIVNEQFF
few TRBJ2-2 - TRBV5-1 TGCGCCAGCAGCTCCATACAGAGGAGTTCGAACACCGGGGAGCTGTTTTTT CASSSIQRSSNTGELFF
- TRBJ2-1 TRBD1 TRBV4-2 TGTGCCAGCAGCCAACGGGACAGACCTTGCGAGCAGTTCTTC CASSQRDRPCEQFF
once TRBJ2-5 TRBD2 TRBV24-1 TGTGCCACCAGTGACTGGACGGGGGGGTCCCGAGAGACCCAGTACTTC CATSDWTGGSRETQYF
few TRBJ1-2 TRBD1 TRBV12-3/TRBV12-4 TGTGCCAGCAGGGGGGACAGGGGATCTGGCTACACCTTC CASRGDRGSGYTF
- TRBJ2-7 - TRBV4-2 TGTGCCACCTCCTTGGGAGAGGGCTCCTACGAGCAGTACTTC CATSLGEGSYEQYF
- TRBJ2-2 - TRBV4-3 TGCGCCAGCAGCCAAGATCAGGGCACCGGGGAGCTGTTTTTT CASSQDQGTGELFF
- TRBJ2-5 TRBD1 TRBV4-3 TGCGCCAGCAGCCAAGTTAGGGGGGACAGGGGCCAAGAGACCCAGTACTTC CASSQVRGDRGQETQYF
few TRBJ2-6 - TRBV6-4 TGTGCCAGCAGTGACTCGGACAGCTCTGGGGCCAACGTCCTGACTTTC CASSDSDSSGANVLTF
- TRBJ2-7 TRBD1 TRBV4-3 TGCGCCAGCAGCCAAGAGCACAGGGGCCTCAATGAGCAGTACTTC CASSQEHRGLNEQYF
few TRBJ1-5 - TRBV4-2 TGTGCCAGCAGCCAGGCAGGGCAGGATCAGCCCCAGCATTTT CASSQAGQDQPQHF
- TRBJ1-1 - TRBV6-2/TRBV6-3 TGTGCCAGCAGTGGGGACGGTGAAGCTTTCTTT CASSGDGEAFF
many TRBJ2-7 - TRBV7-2 TGTGCCAGCAGCCGAAGCCCGGCGAGCGAGCAGTACTTC CASSRSPASEQYF
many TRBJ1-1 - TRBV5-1 TGCGCCAGCAGCTTGGAAGAGGGGCGGATCGGAGCTTTCTTT CASSLEEGRIGAFF
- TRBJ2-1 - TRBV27 TGTGCCAGCAGTCGCCCGAGCTTCGAGCAGTTCTTC CASSRPSFEQFF
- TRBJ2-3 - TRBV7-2 TGTGCCAGCAGTTCGGGGGGCCCCGCAGATACGCAGTATTTT CASSSGGPADTQYF
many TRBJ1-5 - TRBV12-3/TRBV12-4 TGTGCCAGCAGTTTAAGCGGAGGTCAGCCCCAGCATTTT CASSLSGGQPQHF
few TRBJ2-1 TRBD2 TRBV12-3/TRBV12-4 TGTGCCAGCAGTTTACTGATGACTAGCGGGAGTTCAAATGAGCAGTTCTTC CASSLLMTSGSSNEQFF
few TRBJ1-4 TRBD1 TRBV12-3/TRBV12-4 TGTGCCAGCAGACCTACAGGGGGGGCTAATGAAAAACTGTTTTTT CASRPTGGANEKLFF
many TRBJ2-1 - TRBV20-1 TGCAGTGCTCCTAATCATCTGAGCTCCTACAATGAGCAGTTCTTC CSAPNHLSSYNEQFF
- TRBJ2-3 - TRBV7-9 TGTGCCAGCAGCTTAGAGCGGGTGGGACTTACCGGCACAGATACGCAGTATTTT CASSLERVGLTGTDTQYF
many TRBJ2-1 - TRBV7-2 TGTGCCAGCACCACTAGCTGGGATTACGATGAGCAGTTCTTC CASTTSWDYDEQFF
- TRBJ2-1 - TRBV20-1 TGCAGTGCTAGAGGTGGACGGGGGGCTAGAAGCTCCTACAATGAGCAGTTCTTC CSARGGRGARSSYNEQFF
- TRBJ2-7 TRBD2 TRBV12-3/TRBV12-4 TGTGCCAGCAGTCCATACAGCGGGGTGGGCTACGAGCAGTACTTC CASSPYSGVGYEQYF
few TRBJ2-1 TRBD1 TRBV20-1 TGCAGTGCACCGGACAGGGAAAGAAGGAACAATGAGCAGTTCTTC CSAPDRERRNNEQFF
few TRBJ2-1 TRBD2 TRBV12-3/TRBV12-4 TGTGCCAGCAGTTTAGTCGGGAGGGAGCAGTTCTTC CASSLVGREQFF
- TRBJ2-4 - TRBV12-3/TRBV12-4 TGTGCCAGCAGCCCCTGCAGTAGCAAAAACATTCAGTACTTC CASSPCSSKNIQYF
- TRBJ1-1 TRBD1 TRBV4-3 TGCGCCAGCAGCCAGGGAACAGGGGGGAACACTGAAGCTTTCTTT CASSQGTGGNTEAFF
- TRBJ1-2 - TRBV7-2 TGTGCCAGCAGCTTCCCAGGAGGGACGGACACTAACTATGGCTACACCTTC CASSFPGGTDTNYGYTF
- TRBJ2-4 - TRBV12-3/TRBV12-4 TGTGCCAGCAGTTTGTGGCTACCCCAGACGGGTGGAGCCAAAAACATTCAGTACTTC CASSLWLPQTGGAKNIQYF
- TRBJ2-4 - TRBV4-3 TGCGCCAGCAGCCAATATGGGAGTAGCTCCAAAAACATTCAGTACTTC CASSQYGSSSKNIQYF
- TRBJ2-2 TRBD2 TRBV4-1 TGCGCCAGCAGCCCCATCGACTTTACTAGACCGGGGGGCACCGGGGAGCTGTTTTTT CASSPIDFTRPGGTGELFF